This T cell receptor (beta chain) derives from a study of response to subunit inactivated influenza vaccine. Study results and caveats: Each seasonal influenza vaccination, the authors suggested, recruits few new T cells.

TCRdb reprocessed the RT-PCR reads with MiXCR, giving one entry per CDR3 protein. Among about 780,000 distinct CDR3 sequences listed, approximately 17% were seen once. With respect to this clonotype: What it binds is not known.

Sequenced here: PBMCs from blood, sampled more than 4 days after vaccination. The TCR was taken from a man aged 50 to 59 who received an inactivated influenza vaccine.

CDR3 protein: CASTLMGQNTEAFF. CDR3 nucleotides: TGTGCCAGCACCCTAATGGGACAAAACACTGAAGCTTTCTTT. The V call is TRBV12-3 or TRBV12-4, the J call TRBJ1-1; a weak D match, TRBD1 (6 bases). With 7 bases removed from V and 2 bases from J, the gap between germline ends came to 14 bases. The CDR3 contains 14 residues.